This T cell receptor beta chain was identified during a study of blood T cell repertoires in COVID-19. Study in general: Material from acute and convalescent COVID-19 was sourced from the United States, Italy and Spain.

Only in-frame clones appear in the TCRdb table, and some are missing; sequencing was by immunoSEQ multiplex PCR. The data hold about 110,000 clones, with about 79% observed a single time. J was trimmed by 4 bases and V by 3 bases; bases with no gene match: 11. The CDR3 contains 16 residues. CDR1 and CDR2 from the germline V gene are SGHDT and YYEEEE. The chain has TRBV5-6 and TRBJ2-5; 8 bases align to TRBD1. The TCR was taken from a woman of 80 years or more with active or convalescent COVID-19. The source material was peripheral blood. CDR3 in amino acids: CASSSRGQGWGETQYF. The CDR3, as DNA: TGTGCCAGCAGCTCTCGTGGACAGGGATGGGGAGAGACCCAGTACTTC.